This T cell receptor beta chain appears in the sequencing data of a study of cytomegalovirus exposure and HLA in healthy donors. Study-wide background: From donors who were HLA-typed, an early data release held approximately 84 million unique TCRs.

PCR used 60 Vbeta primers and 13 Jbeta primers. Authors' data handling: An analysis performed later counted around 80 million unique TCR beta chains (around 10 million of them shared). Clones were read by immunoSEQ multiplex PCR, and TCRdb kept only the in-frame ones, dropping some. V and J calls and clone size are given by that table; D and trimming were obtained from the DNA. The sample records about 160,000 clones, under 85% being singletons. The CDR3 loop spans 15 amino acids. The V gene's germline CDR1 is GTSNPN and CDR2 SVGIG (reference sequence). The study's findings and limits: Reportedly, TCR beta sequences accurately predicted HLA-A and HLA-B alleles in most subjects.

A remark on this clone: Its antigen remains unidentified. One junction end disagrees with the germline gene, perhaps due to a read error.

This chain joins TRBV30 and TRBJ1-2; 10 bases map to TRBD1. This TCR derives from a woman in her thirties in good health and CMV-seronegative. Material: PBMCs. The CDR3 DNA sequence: TGTGCCTGGAGCAAGACAGGGGGCCGTAACTATGGCTACCCCTTC. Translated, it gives CAWSKTGGRNYGYPF. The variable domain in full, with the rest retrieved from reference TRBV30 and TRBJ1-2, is SQTIHQWPATLVQPVGSPLSLECTVEGTSNPNLYWYRQAAGRGLQLLFYSVGIGQISSEVPQNLSASRPQDRQFILSSKKLLLSDSGFYLCAWSKTGGRNYGYPFGSGTRLTVV.